This section outlines one T cell receptor beta chain sequence together with its context. What antigen it recognizes has not been identified. There are no base qualities to consult, and no much larger clone falls within one base. This sample was included in a study of cytomegalovirus exposure and HLA in healthy donors (TCRdb year 2017). Turning to the overall study: The 500 to 700 repertoires of the first cohort and the roughly 110 validation repertoires were produced on the same platform, according to a later analysis. To predict cytomegalovirus infection status, the study brought together high-throughput TCR immunosequencing, statistical association of individual TCRs with disease status, and machine learning. The study aimed to test whether cataloging public T cell receptors could reveal signatures of past pathogen exposure. Along with the roughly 610-subject first cohort, a separate validation cohort of around 110 different subjects was used.

The library relied on the immunoSEQ multiplex PCR assay. The source study handled its data this way. To diagnose cytomegalovirus status from the catalog of TCR beta chain sequences, a statistical classification framework was built. The clones in this table, taken by TCRdb from immuneACCESS, are in-frame only. Not every clone is retained; where verified, under half of the shortfall comes from an unresolved V gene, and the cause of the rest is unknown. D and trimming come from the DNA, and the V and J calls and clone size come from that table. The sample has 150,000 to 180,000 clones on record, 70% to 90% of them singletons. The biggest ten clones account for 2.1% of the sample. The donors belonged to the validation cohort of approximately 130 subjects, which was separate from the approximately 610-subject first cohort. Overall study outcomes, separate from this receptor: Most TCR sequences were observed very rarely across donors, whereas some public TCRs were present in many individuals. In vitro tests confirmed that three of the cytomegalovirus-associated TCR beta chains recognize cytomegalovirus antigens. A later analysis found that TCRs clustered in the first cohort also tended to co-occur in the roughly 120 validation repertoires, with about 94% of cluster scores above 0. The authors suggested that the approach could potentially be generalized to other disease states and immunological phenotypes. The study listed 170 or so TCR beta chains as associated with cytomegalovirus. Cytomegalovirus status was reported to be diagnosed by the classifier with high specificity and sensitivity in both the original and validation cohorts. A later analysis had no HLA typing for the validation cohort, so co-occurrence there was scored across all 120 or so repertoires.

Sequences KGHSH (CDR1) and LQKENI (CDR2) are obtained from the germline V gene. V is reduced by 3 bases and J by 3 bases, leaving a spacing of 12 bases between them. The CDR3 contains 15 residues, cysteine and phenylalanine counted. Only the CDR3 DNA stays, 45 bases, in frame from base 1. The receptor comes from a human donor in good health. The sequenced material came from PBMCs. The chain links TRBV18 with TRBJ2-1; too little of a D gene remains to name it. The DNA sequence is given as TGTGCCAGCTCACCTTTACCAAGGAGCTACAATGAGCAGTTCTTC. This is translated as CASSPLPRSYNEQFF.